This T cell receptor beta chain was recovered during a study of OX40 agonist ivuxolimab in advanced cancers. Study conclusions and caveats: Researchers report that CD8+ T cells had, on average, more expanded clones than CD4+.

The V gene lost 3 bases and the J gene lost 0 bases, with 16 bases spanning the gap. The CDR3 consists of 17 residues. CDR1 and CDR2 from the germline V gene are SGDLS and YYNGEE. Sequencing used immunoSEQ multiplex PCR; TCRdb keeps in-frame clones, though not all of them. The repertoire holds tens of thousands of clones, over 80% seen once, with approximately 2% in the top ten. The sample holds a few counts of this clone. Antigen unknown. This specimen was CD4+ or CD8+ T cells sorted from blood, taken in a trial of the OX40 agonist ivuxolimab. This TCR came from an adult with an advanced solid tumor such as melanoma, head and neck, liver or kidney cancer. The J gene is TRBJ1-5, the V gene TRBV9; D unclear. The chain's CDR3 is CASSERPDSNSNQPQHF. The CDR3 DNA reads TGTGCCAGCAGCGAAAGGCCAGACTCCAATAGCAATCAGCCCCAGCATTTT.